The 11 T cell receptor beta chains in this list originate from one sample, sequenced in a study of CD8 T cells in ankylosing spondylitis. These TCRs' antigens remain unknown. Study results and caveats: Blood from ankylosing spondylitis patients appeared to carry a characteristic roughly eight-variant TCR beta motif.

One entry per CDR3 protein results from TCRdb running MiXCR on the 5' RACE reads. The sample lists 750,000 to 850,000 distinct CDR3 sequences, about 10% occurring once. Sequencing used blood, either unsorted or a sorted T cell fraction (not recorded which). The source of these receptors is a male donor with ankylosing spondylitis.

The V gene is TRBV4-1, the J gene TRBJ1-2; D is unclear. V dropped 8 bases and J dropped 3 bases, with 25 bases sitting between them. Germline V lookup: CDR1 MGHRA, CDR2 YSYEKL. This CDR3 has 17 amino acids. DNA for the CDR3: TGCGCCAGCTTACCCCATTGGAGGGCCCCGCGGGACTATGGCTACACCTTC. Translation: CASLPHWRAPRDYGYTF.

This CDR3 reads CSARDHMRTTDTQYF. The CDR3 DNA reads as TGCAGTGCTAGAGATCATATGCGGACCACAGATACGCAGTATTTT. The chain couples TRBV20-1 to TRBJ2-3; no definite D call. The CDR3 length is 15 residues. V was clipped by 0 bases and J by 2 bases, with 12 bases between them. CDR1 is DFQATT and CDR2 is SNEGSKA in the germline V gene (reference sequence).

Ten or more counts support this clonotype. The chain employs TRBV15 and TRBJ1-1, with D tentatively TRBD1 (6 bases). The germline V gene has CDR1 LNHNV and CDR2 YYDKDF (reference sequence). V lost 0 bases and J 0 bases, leaving 8 bases between the germline ends. The CDR3 consists of 15 residues. CDR3 protein: CATSRDRGLNTEAFF. The DNA of the CDR3 is TGTGCCACCAGCAGAGACCGGGGGCTGAACACTGAAGCTTTCTTT. The entire variable domain, with the rest obtained from reference TRBV15 and TRBJ1-1, is as follows: DAMVIQNPRYQVTQFGKPVTLSCSQTLNHNVMYWYQQKSSQAPKLLFHYYDKDFNNEADTPDNFQSRRPNTSFCFLDIRSPGLGDTAMYLCATSRDRGLNTEAFFGQGTRLTVV.

This clonotype turned up a few times. This rearrangement joins TRBV7-2 to TRBJ2-7, with a tentative D call TRBD1 (6 bases). Germline V gene sequence: CDR1 SGHTA, CDR2 FQGNSA. CDR3 length: 15 residues. V was cut by 1 base and J by 1 base, with 11 bases left in between. The CDR3 spells CASSLVTGFSYEQYF. The CDR3 coding sequence is TGTGCCAGCAGCTTAGTAACAGGGTTTTCCTACGAGCAGTACTTC.

This clonotype was recorded many times. This sequence joins TRBV5-1 and TRBJ2-2; no reliable D call. The CDR3 has 12 amino acids. The germline gives CDR1 SGHRS, CDR2 YFSETQ. V lost 7 bases to trimming and J lost 5 bases, with 9 bases between them. CDR3 nucleotide sequence: TGCGCCAGCCAGGAGCGTACCGGGGAGCTGTTTTTT. This codes for CASQERTGELFF.

Only a few counts were recorded for this clonotype. J is TRBJ2-1 and V is TRBV11-2, with TRBD2 matching over 7 bases. After removal of 7 bases from V and 0 bases from J, the junction contained 15 bases not matched to a gene. The CDR3 has 18 amino acids. Germline loops: CDR1 SGHAT, CDR2 FQNNGV. CDR3 in DNA: TGTGCCAGCATCCTGACGGGCGCGGGAGTAAACTCCTACAATGAGCAGTTCTTC. Translation gives CASILTGAGVNSYNEQFF.

This clonotype has at least ten counts. This chain links TRBV29-1 with TRBJ1-1; D gene uncertain. CDR3 length: 14 amino acids. Germline CDR1 reads SQVTM; CDR2 reads ANQGSEA. V shed 1 base and J shed 0 bases, with 9 bases lying between them. The CDR3 loop is CSVEGRFMNTEAFF. The DNA of the CDR3 is TGCAGCGTTGAAGGACGGTTCATGAACACTGAAGCTTTCTTT.

The table lists this clonotype with a few counts. V is TRBV20-1 and J is TRBJ1-5; tentative D call: TRBD1 (6 bases). This CDR3 spans 14 amino acids. From germline, CDR1 is DFQATT and CDR2 SNEGSKA (reference sequence). Trimming left V 3 bases short and J 7 bases short, with 16 bases between. This chain's CDR3 is CSASPGGAGQPQHF. For the CDR3, the DNA is TGCAGTGCTAGCCCTGGGGGGGCAGGGCAGCCCCAGCATTTT.

CDR3 amino acids: CASEEEDRPSKNIQYF. The CDR3 nucleotides read TGTGCCAGCGAAGAAGAGGACAGGCCTTCCAAAAACATTCAGTACTTC. This chain connects TRBV5-7 to TRBJ2-4; 7 bases are a match to TRBD1. TRBV5-7 is identified as an open reading frame with a role that is uncertain. There are 16 residues in the CDR3. The J segment lost 2 bases and the V segment lost 7 bases, leaving 12 bases of the junction unmatched.

This chain joins TRBV27 and TRBJ2-5; the match to TRBD2 covers 7 bases. V lost 6 bases to trimming and J lost 4 bases; unmatched junction nucleotides: 11. The germline V gene encodes CDR1 MNHEY and CDR2 SMNVEV (reference sequence). The CDR3 consists of 15 residues. The DNA of the CDR3 is TGTGCCAGCAGGCGAAGGGACGGGGAGGGAGAGACCCAGTACTTC. Translation gives CASRRRDGEGETQYF.

This chain links TRBV15 with TRBJ1-1, with D perhaps matching TRBD1 (6 bases). V was clipped by 0 bases and J by 5 bases, with 16 bases between them. CDR3 size: 16 residues. Germline assignment: CDR1 LNHNV and CDR2 YYDKDF (reference sequence). CDR3 in amino acids: CATSRDLLPQGTEAFF. CDR3 nucleotide sequence: TGTGCCACCAGCAGAGATCTCTTACCACAGGGTACTGAAGCTTTCTTT.